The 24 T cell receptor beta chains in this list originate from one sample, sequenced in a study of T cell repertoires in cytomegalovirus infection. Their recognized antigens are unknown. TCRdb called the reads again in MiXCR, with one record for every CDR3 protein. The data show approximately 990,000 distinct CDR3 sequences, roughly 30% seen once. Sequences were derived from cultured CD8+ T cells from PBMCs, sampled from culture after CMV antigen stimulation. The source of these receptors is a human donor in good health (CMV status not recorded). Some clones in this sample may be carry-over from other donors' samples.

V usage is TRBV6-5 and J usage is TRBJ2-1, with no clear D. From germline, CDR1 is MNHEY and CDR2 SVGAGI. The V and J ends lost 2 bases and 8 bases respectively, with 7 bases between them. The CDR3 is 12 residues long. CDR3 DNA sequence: TGTGCCAGCAGTTACAGGAATCATGAGCAGTTCTTC. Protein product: CASSYRNHEQFF.

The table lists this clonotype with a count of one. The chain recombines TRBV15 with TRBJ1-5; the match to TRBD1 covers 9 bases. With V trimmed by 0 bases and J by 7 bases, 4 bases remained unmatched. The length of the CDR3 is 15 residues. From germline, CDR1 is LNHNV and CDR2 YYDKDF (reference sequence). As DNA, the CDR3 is TGTGCCACCAGCAGAGATAGGGACAGGGTACAGCCCCAGCATTTT. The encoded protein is CATSRDRDRVQPQHF.

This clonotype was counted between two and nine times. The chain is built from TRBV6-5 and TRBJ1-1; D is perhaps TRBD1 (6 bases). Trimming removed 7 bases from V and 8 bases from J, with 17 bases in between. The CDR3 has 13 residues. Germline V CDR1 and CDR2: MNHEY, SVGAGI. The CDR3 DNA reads TGTGCCAGCAAAATTAGGACAGTGGGAGAAGCTTTCTTT. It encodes CASKIRTVGEAFF.

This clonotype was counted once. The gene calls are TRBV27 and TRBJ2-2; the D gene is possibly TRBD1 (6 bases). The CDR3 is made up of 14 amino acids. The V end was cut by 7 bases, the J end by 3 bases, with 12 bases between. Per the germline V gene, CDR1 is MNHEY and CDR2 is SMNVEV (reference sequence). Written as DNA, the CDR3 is TGTGCCAGCAAGCAGGGGCGATACACCGGGGAGCTGTTTTTT. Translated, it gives CASKQGRYTGELFF.

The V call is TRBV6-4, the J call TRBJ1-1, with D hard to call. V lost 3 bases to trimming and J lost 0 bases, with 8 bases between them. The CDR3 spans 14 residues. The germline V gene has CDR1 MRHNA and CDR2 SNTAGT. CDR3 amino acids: CASSEGSLNTEAFF. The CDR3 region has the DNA TGTGCCAGCAGTGAGGGGAGTCTGAACACTGAAGCTTTCTTT.

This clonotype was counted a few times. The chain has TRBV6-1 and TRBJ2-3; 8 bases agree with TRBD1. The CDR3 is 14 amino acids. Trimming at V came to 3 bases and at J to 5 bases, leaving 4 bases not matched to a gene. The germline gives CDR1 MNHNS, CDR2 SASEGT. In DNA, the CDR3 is TGTGCCAGCAGTGACAGGGGGCTCGGAGATACGCAGTATTTT. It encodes CASSDRGLGDTQYF.

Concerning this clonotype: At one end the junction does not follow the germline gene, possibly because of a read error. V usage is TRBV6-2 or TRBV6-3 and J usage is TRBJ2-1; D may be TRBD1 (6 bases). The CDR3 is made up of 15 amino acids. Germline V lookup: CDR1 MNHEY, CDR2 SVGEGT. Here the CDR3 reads CVSRVTGRNYNEQFF. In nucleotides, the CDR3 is TGTGTCAGCAGAGTAACAGGGCGGAATTACAATGAGCAGTTCTTC.

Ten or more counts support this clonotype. The CDR3 bases are TGTGCCAGCACCATCCACTGGGAAGGCTACACCTTC. It codes for CASTIHWEGYTF. The rearrangement links TRBV7-2 to TRBJ1-2; D is unclear. The CDR3 runs 12 residues. The germline V gene has CDR1 SGHTA and CDR2 FQGNSA. V was trimmed by 7 bases and J by 8 bases, leaving 14 bases between them.

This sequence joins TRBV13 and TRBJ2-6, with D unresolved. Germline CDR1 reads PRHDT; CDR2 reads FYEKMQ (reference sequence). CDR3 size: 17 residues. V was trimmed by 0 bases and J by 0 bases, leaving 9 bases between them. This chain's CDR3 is CASSLGTRYSGANVLTF. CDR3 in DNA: TGTGCCAGCAGCTTAGGCACGAGATACTCTGGGGCCAACGTCCTGACTTTC.

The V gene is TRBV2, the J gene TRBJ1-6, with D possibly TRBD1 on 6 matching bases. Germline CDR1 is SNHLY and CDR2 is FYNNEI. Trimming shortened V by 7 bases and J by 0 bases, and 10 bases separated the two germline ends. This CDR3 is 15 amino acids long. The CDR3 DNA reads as TGTGCCAGCAAGGACAGCAGCTCCTATAATTCACCCCTCCACTTT. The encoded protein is CASKDSSSYNSPLHF.

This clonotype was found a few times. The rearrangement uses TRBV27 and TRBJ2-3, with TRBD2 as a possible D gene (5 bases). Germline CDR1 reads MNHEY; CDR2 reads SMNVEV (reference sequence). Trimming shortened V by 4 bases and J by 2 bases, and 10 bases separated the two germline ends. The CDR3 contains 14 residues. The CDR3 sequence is CASSSNGITDTQYF. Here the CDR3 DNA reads TGTGCCAGCAGTTCCAACGGGATCACAGATACGCAGTATTTT.

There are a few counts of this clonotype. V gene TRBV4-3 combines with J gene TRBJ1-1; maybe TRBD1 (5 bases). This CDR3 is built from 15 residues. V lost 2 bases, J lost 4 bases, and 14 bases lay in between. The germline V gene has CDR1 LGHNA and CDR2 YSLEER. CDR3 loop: CASSQRQGRGTEAFF. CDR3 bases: TGCGCCAGCAGCCAACGTCAGGGACGGGGCACTGAAGCTTTCTTT.

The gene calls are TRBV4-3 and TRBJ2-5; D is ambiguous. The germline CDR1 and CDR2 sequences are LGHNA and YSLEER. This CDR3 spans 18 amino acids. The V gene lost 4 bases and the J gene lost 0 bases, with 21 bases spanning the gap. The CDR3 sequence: CASSPGGRSVSYQETQYF. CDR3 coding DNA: TGCGCCAGCAGCCCTGGTGGTAGGAGCGTCTCGTACCAAGAGACCCAGTACTTC.

DNA for the CDR3: TGTGCCAGCAGTTGGGACCCGACACAGCCTATGAACACTGAAGCTTTCTTT. This codes for CASSWDPTQPMNTEAFF. This chain joins TRBV6-6 and TRBJ1-1, with D possibly matching TRBD1 (5 bases). V was clipped by 4 bases and J by 0 bases, with 18 bases between them. Germline CDR1 MNHNY, CDR2 SVGAGI (reference sequence). The CDR3 consists of 17 residues.

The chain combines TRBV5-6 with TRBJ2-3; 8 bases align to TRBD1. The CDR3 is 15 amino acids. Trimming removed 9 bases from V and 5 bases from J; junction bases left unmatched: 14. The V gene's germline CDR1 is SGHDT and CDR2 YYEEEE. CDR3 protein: CATRLDQGAVDTQYF. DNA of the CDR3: TGTGCCACCCGGTTGGATCAGGGGGCTGTAGATACGCAGTATTTT.

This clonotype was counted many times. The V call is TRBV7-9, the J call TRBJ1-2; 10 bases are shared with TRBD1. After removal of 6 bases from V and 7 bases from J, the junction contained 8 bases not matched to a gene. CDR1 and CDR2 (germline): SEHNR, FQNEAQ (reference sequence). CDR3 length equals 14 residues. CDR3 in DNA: TGTGCCAGCAGGCAGGGACAGGGGATCGGTGGCTACACCTTC. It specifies CASRQGQGIGGYTF. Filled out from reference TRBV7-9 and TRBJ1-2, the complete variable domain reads DTGVSQNPRHKITKRGQNVTFRCDPISEHNRLYWYRQTLGQGPEFLTYFQNEAQLEKSRLLSDRFSAERPKGSFSTLEIQRTEQGDSAMYLCASRQGQGIGGYTFGSGTRLTVV.

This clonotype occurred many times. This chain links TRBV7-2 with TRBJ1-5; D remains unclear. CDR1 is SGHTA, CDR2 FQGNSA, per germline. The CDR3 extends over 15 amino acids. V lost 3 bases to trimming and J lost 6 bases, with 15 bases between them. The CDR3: CASSLDGAGSQPQHF. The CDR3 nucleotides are TGTGCCAGCAGCTTGGACGGTGCGGGGAGTCAGCCCCAGCATTTT.

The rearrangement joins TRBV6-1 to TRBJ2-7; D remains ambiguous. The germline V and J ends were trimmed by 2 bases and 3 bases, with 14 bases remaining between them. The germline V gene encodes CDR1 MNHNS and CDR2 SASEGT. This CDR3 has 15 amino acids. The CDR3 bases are TGTGCCAGCAGTGAATCACAGCTCAATCGCTACGAGCAGTACGTC. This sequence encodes CASSESQLNRYEQYV.

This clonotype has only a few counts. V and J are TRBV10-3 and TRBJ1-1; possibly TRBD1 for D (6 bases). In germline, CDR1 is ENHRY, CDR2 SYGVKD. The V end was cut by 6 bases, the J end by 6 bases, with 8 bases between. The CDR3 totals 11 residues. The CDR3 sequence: CAIRQGPEAFF. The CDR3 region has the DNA TGTGCCATCAGACAGGGTCCTGAAGCTTTCTTT.

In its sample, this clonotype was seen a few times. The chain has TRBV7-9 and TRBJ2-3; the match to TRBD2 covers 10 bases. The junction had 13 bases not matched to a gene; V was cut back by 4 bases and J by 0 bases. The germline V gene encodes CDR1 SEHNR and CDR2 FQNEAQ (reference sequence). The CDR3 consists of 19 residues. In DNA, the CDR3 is TGTGCCAGCAGCTCACCGGGACTAGCGAGGGATACAAGCACAGATACGCAGTATTTT. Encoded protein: CASSSPGLARDTSTDTQYF. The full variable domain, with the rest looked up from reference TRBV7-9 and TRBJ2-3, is DTGVSQNPRHKITKRGQNVTFRCDPISEHNRLYWYRQTLGQGPEFLTYFQNEAQLEKSRLLSDRFSAERPKGSFSTLEIQRTEQGDSAMYLCASSSPGLARDTSTDTQYFGPGTRLTVL.

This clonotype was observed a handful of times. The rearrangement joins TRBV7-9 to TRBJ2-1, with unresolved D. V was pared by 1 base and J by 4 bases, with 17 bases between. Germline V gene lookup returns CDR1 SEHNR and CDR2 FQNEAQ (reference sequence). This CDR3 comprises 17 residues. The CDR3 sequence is CASSLEKSLATYNEQFF. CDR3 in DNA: TGTGCCAGCAGCTTAGAGAAGTCCCTCGCTACTTACAATGAGCAGTTCTTC.

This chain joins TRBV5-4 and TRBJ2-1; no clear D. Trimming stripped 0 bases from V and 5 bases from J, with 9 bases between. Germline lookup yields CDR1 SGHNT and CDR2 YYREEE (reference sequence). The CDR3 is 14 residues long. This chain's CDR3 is CASSLGDSNNEQFF. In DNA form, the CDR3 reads TGTGCCAGCAGCTTGGGGGATAGCAACAATGAGCAGTTCTTC. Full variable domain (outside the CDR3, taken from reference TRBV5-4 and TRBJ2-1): ETGVTQSPTHLIKTRGQQVTLRCSSQSGHNTVSWYQQALGQGPQFIFQYYREEENGRGNFPPRFSGLQFPNYSSELNVNALELDDSALYLCASSLGDSNNEQFFGPGTRLTVL.

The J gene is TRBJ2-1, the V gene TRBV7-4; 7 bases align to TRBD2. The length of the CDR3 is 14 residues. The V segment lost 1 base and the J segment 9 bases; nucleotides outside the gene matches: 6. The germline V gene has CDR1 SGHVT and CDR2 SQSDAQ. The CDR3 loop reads CASSLVGGKGEQFF. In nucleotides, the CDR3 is TGTGCCAGCAGCTTAGTGGGAGGGAAGGGTGAGCAGTTCTTC.

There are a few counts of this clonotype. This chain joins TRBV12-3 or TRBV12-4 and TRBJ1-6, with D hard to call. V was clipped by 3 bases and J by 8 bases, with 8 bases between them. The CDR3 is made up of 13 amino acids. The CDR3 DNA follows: TGTGCCAGCAGTTTGTTTATGGATTCACCCCTCCACTTT. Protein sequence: CASSLFMDSPLHF.